This TCR beta chain was identified during a study of early T cells in non-severe SARS-CoV-2 infection. Turning to the study itself: Unpaired chains resulted from sequencing bulk RNA of unsorted whole blood. General study findings and limits: Anti-spike CD8 responses were favored in VDJdb matching, and private and CD4 specificities were missed.

Individual cDNA molecules were tagged with unique molecular identifiers, the study reported. TCRdb re-analysed the 5' RACE reads in MiXCR, keeping a single row per CDR3 protein. The profile shows about 48,000 distinct CDR3 sequences, around 14% of them singletons. V was cut by 6 bases and J by 5 bases, with 13 bases left in between. The CDR3 spans 13 residues. CDR1 and CDR2 from the germline V gene are KGHSH and LQKENI. This clonotype was seen repeatedly, ten times or more. Antigen specificity is unknown. The sample taken for sequencing was whole blood. The V call is TRBV18, the J call TRBJ1-2, with D maybe TRBD1 (6 bases). This TCR came from an adult who was a healthcare worker with PCR-confirmed SARS-CoV-2 infection or an uninfected control (not recorded which). CDR3 sequence: CASSHGQYYGYTF. The CDR3 DNA is TGTGCCAGCTCTCATGGACAGTATTATGGCTACACCTTC.